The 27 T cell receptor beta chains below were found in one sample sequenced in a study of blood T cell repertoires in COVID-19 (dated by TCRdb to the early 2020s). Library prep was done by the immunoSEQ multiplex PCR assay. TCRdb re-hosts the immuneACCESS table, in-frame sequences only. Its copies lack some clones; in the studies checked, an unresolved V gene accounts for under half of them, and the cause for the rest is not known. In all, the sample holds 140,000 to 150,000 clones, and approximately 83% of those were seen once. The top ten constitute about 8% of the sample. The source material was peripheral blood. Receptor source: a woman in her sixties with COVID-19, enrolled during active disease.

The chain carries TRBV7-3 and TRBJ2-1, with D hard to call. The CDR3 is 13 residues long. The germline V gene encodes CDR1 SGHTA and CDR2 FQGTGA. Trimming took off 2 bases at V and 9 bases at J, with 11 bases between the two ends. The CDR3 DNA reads TGTGCCAGCAGCTTATCTCCTTCCGGTGAGCAGTTCTTC. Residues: CASSLSPSGEQFF.

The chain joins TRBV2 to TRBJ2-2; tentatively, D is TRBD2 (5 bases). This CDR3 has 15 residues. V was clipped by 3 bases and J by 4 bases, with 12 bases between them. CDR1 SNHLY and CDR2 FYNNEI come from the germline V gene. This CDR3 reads CASSDGPAGTGELFF. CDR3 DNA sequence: TGTGCCAGCAGTGATGGGCCCGCGGGCACCGGGGAGCTGTTTTTT. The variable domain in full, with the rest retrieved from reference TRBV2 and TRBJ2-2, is EPEVTQTPSHQVTQMGQEVILRCVPISNHLYFYWYRQILGQKVEFLVSFYNNEISEKSEIFDDQFSVERPDGSNFTLKIRSTKLEDSAMYFCASSDGPAGTGELFFGEGSRLTVL.

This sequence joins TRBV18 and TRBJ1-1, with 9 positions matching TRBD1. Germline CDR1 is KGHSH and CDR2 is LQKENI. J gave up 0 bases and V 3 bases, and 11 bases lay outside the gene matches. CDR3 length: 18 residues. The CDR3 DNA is TGTGCCAGCTCACCCTCAGTAGGACAGGGGTCCATGAACACTGAAGCTTTCTTT. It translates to CASSPSVGQGSMNTEAFF.

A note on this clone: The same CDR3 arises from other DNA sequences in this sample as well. This chain's CDR3 is CASSLTGFSGNTIYF. The CDR3 region has the DNA TGTGCCAGCAGCTTAACAGGCTTCTCTGGAAACACCATATATTTT. The chain combines TRBV5-6 with TRBJ1-3; D perhaps matches TRBD1 (5 bases). Germline lookup yields CDR1 SGHDT and CDR2 YYEEEE. Trimming left V 2 bases short and J 0 bases short, with 9 bases between. CDR3 length: 15 residues.

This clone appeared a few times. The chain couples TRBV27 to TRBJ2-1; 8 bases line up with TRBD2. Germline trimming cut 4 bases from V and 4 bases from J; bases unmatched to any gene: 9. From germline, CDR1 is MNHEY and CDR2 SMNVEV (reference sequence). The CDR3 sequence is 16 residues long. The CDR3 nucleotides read TGTGCCAGCAGTTCCCCAATGCGACTAGCGTACAATGAGCAGTTCTTC. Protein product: CASSSPMRLAYNEQFF.

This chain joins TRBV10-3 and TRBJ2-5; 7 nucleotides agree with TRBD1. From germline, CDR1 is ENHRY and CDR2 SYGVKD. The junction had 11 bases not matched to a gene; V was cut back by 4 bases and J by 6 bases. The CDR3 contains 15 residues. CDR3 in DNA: TGTGCCATCAGTGGGGGTATAGACAGGGCACAGACCCAGTACTTC. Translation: CAISGGIDRAQTQYF.

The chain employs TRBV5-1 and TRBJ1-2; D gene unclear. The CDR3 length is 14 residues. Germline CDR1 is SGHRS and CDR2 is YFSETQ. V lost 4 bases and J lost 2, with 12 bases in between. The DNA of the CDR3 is TGCGCCAGCAGCGCCCCGACAACGAACTATGGCTACACCTTC. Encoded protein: CASSAPTTNYGYTF. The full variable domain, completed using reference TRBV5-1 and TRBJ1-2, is KAGVTQTPRYLIKTRGQQVTLSCSPISGHRSVSWYQQTPGQGLQFLFEYFSETQRNKGNFPGRFSGRQFSNSRSEMNVSTLELGDSALYLCASSAPTTNYGYTFGSGTRLTVV.

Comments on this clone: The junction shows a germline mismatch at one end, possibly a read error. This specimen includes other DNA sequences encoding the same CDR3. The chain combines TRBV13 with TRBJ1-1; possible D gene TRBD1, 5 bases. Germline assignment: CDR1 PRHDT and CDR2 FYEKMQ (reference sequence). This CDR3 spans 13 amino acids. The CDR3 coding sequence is TGTGCCAGCAGTCACAGGCCCAACACTGAAGCTTTTTTT. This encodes CASSHRPNTEAFF.

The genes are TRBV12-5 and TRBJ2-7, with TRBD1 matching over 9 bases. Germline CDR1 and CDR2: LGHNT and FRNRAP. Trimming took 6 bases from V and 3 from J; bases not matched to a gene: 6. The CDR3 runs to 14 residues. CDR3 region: CASGIGTGNYEQYF. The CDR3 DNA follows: TGTGCTAGTGGAATCGGGACAGGGAACTACGAGCAGTACTTC.

This CDR3 is CASSSTGAETQYF. For the CDR3, the DNA is TGTGCCAGCAGCTCGACAGGGGCAGAGACCCAGTACTTC. This chain connects TRBV7-9 to TRBJ2-5; TRBD1 aligns across 8 bases. The CDR3 has 13 residues. CDR1 and CDR2 (germline): SEHNR, FQNEAQ (reference sequence). V was clipped by 4 bases and J by 4 bases; unmatched bases: 2.

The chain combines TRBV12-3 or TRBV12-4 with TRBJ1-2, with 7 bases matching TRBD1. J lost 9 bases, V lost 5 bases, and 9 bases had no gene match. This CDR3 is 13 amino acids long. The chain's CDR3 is CASSPGQAFSYTF. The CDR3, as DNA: TGTGCCAGCAGTCCTGGACAGGCATTCAGCTACACCTTC.

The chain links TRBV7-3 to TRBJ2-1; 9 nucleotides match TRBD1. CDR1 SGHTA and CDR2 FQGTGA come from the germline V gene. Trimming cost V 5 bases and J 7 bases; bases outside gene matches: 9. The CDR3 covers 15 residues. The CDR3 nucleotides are TGTGCCAGCAGCGCCCGGACAGGGGATGGGAATGAGCAGTTCTTC. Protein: CASSARTGDGNEQFF.

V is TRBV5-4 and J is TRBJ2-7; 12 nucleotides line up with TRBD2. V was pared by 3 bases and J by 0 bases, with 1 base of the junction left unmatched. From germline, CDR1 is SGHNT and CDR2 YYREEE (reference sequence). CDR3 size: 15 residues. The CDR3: CASSSSGGVSYEQYF. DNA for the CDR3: TGTGCCAGCAGCTCTAGCGGGGGGGTCTCCTACGAGCAGTACTTC.

The CDR3 DNA follows: TGCGCCAGCAGCCGTGGGGGACAGGGGGTCTCGAATGAGCAGTTCTTC. It specifies CASSRGGQGVSNEQFF. V usage is TRBV5-1 and J usage is TRBJ2-1; 11 bases agree with TRBD1. CDR1 SGHRS and CDR2 YFSETQ come from the germline V gene. CDR3 length: 16 residues. The V and J ends lost 4 bases and 7 bases, in that order; junction bases with no gene match: 10. Variable domain in full (rest from reference TRBV5-1 and TRBJ2-1): KAGVTQTPRYLIKTRGQQVTLSCSPISGHRSVSWYQQTPGQGLQFLFEYFSETQRNKGNFPGRFSGRQFSNSRSEMNVSTLELGDSALYLCASSRGGQGVSNEQFFGPGTRLTVL.

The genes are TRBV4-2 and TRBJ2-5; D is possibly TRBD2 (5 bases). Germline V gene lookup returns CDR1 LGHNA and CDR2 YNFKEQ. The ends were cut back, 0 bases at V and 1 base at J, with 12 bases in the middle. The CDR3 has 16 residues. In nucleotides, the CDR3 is TGTGCCAGCAGCCAAGATAGAGGGCAGCCCCAAGAGACCCAGTACTTC. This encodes CASSQDRGQPQETQYF.

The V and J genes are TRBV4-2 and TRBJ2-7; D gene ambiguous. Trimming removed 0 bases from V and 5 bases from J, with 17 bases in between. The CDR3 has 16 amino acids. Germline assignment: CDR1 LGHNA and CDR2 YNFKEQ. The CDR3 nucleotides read TGTGCCAGCAGCCAAGATCACAGACAAAACCCGGACGAGCAGTACTTC. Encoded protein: CASSQDHRQNPDEQYF.

The CDR3 DNA follows: TGTGCCACCAGTGAAGCCGGGACAGTCACAGATACGCAGTATTTT. Protein sequence: CATSEAGTVTDTQYF. This rearrangement joins TRBV24-1 to TRBJ2-3; 7 bases fit TRBD1. CDR3 length: 15 residues. The J segment lost 2 bases and the V segment lost 4 bases, leaving 5 bases of the junction unmatched. The germline V gene has CDR1 KGHDR and CDR2 SFDVKD.

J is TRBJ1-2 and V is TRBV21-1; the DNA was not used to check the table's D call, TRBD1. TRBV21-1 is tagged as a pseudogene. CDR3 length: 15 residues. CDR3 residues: CASSPGRRSGYGYTF. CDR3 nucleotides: TGTGCCAGCAGCCCAGGTCGAAGGTCTGGGTATGGCTACACCTTC.

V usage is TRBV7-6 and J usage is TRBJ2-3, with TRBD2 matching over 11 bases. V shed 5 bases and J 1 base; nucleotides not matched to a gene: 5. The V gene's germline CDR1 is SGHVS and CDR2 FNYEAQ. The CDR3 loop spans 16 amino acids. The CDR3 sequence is CASSLETSGGTDTQYF. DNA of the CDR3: TGTGCCAGCAGCCTTGAGACTAGCGGGGGCACAGATACGCAGTATTTT.

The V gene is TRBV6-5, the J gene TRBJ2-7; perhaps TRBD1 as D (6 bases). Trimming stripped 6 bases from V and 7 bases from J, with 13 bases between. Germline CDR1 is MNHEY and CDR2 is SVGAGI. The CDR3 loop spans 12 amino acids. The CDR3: CASSSQGLEQYF. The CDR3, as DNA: TGTGCCAGCAGCTCACAGGGTTTAGAGCAGTACTTC.

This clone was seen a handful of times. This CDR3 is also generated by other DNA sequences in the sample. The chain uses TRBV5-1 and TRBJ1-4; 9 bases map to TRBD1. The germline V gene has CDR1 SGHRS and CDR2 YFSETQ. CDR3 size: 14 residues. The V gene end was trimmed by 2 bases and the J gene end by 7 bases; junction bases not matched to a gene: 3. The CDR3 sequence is CASSLGQGSEKLFF. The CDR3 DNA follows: TGCGCCAGCAGCTTAGGACAGGGGAGTGAAAAACTGTTTTTT.

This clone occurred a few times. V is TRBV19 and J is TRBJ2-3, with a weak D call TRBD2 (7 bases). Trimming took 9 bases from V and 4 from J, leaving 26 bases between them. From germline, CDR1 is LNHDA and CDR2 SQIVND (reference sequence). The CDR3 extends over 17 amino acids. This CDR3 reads CASGRAGGRGRADTQYF. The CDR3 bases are TGTGCCAGCGGACGGGCCGGGGGGCGTGGAAGGGCAGATACGCAGTATTTT.

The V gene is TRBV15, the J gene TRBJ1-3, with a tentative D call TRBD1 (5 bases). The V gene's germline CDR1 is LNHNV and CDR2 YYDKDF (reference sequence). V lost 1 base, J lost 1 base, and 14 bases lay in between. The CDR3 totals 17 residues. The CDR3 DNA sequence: TGTGCCACCAGCAGAGGGTCCTCACAGGCTTCTGGAAACACCATATATTTT. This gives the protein CATSRGSSQASGNTIYF.

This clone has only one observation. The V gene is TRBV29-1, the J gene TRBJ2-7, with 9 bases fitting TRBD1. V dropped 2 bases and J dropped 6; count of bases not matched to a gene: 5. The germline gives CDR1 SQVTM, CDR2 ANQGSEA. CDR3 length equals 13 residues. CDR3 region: CSVERDRAAEQYF. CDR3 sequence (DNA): TGCAGCGTTGAAAGGGACAGGGCGGCCGAGCAGTACTTC.

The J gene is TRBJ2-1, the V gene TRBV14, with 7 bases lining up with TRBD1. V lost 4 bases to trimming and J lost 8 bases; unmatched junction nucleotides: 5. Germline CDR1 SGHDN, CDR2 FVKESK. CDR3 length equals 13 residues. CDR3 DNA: TGTGCCAGCAGCCGCACGCAGGGGGATGAGCAGTTCTTC. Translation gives CASSRTQGDEQFF.

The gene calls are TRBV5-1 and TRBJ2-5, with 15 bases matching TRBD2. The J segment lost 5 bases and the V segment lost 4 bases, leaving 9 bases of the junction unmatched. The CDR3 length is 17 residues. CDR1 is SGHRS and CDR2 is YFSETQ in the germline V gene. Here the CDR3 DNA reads TGCGCCAGCAGCCTACGGACTAGCGGGGGGGCCGGGGAGACCCAGTACTTC. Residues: CASSLRTSGGAGETQYF.

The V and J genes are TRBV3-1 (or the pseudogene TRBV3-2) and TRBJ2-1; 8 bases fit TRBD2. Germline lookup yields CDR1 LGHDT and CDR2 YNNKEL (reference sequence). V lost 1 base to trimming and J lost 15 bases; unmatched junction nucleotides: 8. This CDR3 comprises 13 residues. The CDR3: CASSQGSGALSFF. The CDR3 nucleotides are TGTGCCAGCAGCCAAGGTAGCGGGGCCCTCTCGTTCTTC.